Following are 32 T cell receptor beta chains from one sample sequenced in a study of CD8 T cells in Susac syndrome. An input of about 0.45 to 1 ug of RNA was subjected to reverse transcription using random hexamers. TCRdb used MiXCR to reprocess the immunoSEQ multiplex PCR reads, holding one entry per CDR3 protein. Counted here are roughly 180,000 distinct CDR3 sequences, roughly 94% occurring once; the ten biggest clones make up about 0.1%. Sequencing was carried out using CD4+ T cells from PBMCs. Receptors were obtained from a human donor with Susac syndrome.

This chain links TRBV7-2 with TRBJ2-1; D may match TRBD1 or TRBD2 (5 bases each). The CDR3 covers 17 residues. V lost 2 bases, J lost 3 bases, and 17 bases lay in between. Germline V CDR1 and CDR2: SGHTA, FQGNSA. This CDR3 is CASSLPRGRLGYNEQFF. CDR3 coding DNA: TGTGCCAGCAGCTTACCGAGGGGTCGACTTGGCTACAATGAGCAGTTCTTC.

The rearrangement uses TRBV30 and TRBJ2-1; TRBD1 agrees at 7 bases. CDR3 length: 12 residues. From germline, CDR1 is GTSNPN and CDR2 SVGIG (reference sequence). The J segment lost 7 bases and the V segment lost 7 bases, leaving 7 bases of the junction unmatched. CDR3 in DNA: TGTGCCTCGGGACAGAAAAGGAATGAGCAGTTCTTC. Its protein is CASGQKRNEQFF.

The J gene is TRBJ2-7, the V gene TRBV28; tentative D call: TRBD2 (6 bases). There are 12 residues in the CDR3. Looked up from germline, CDR1 is MDHEN and CDR2 is SYDVKM. The ends were cut back, 4 bases at V and 6 bases at J, with 10 bases in the middle. CDR3 protein: CASSWRGSEQYF. The CDR3 DNA reads TGTGCCAGCAGTTGGAGGGGTTCCGAGCAGTACTTC.

The genes are TRBV20-1 and TRBJ1-5; 7 bases match TRBD1. V trimming: 6 bases; J trimming: 5 bases; junction bases outside the gene matches: 7. Germline V gives CDR1 DFQATT, CDR2 SNEGSKA (reference sequence). The length of the CDR3 is 13 residues. Here the CDR3 reads CSATGQPDQPQHF. CDR3 in DNA: TGCAGTGCCACGGGACAGCCTGATCAGCCCCAGCATTTT.

The chain carries TRBV12-3 or TRBV12-4 and TRBJ1-1, with 7 bases lining up with TRBD1. J lost 6 bases, V lost 3 bases, and 10 bases had no gene match. CDR3 length equals 15 residues. CDR3 protein: CASSFVGQGGAEAFF. For the CDR3, the DNA is TGTGCCAGCAGTTTTGTCGGGCAGGGGGGAGCTGAAGCTTTCTTT.

This chain joins TRBV3-1 and TRBJ1-1; D is perhaps TRBD1 (5 bases). V gave up 4 bases and J gave up 4 bases, with 13 bases separating them. Germline V gene data show CDR1 as LGHDT and CDR2 as YNNKEL (reference sequence). The CDR3 is 14 amino acids. CDR3 loop: CASSPRGSGTEAFF. The DNA of the CDR3 is TGTGCCAGCAGCCCCCGGGGCTCGGGCACTGAAGCTTTCTTT.

This rearrangement joins TRBV11-2 to TRBJ1-1; D might be TRBD1 (6 bases). V shed 8 bases and J shed 4 bases, with 11 bases lying between them. This CDR3 is built from 12 residues. Germline CDR1 SGHAT, CDR2 FQNNGV. This chain's CDR3 is CASEGGSTEAFF. The CDR3 bases are TGTGCCAGCGAAGGGGGGTCCACTGAAGCTTTCTTT.

The gene calls are TRBV12-3 or TRBV12-4 and TRBJ1-3, with unresolved D. Trimming pared 2 bases from V and 0 bases from J, leaving 5 bases between. The CDR3 has 14 amino acids. The CDR3 protein is CASSLTSSGNTIYF. The CDR3 nucleotides are TGTGCCAGCAGTTTAACCAGCTCTGGAAACACCATATATTTT.

The chain joins TRBV11-2 to TRBJ1-1, with D possibly matching TRBD1 (5 bases). Trimming took off 1 base at V and 1 base at J, with 13 bases between the two ends. CDR1 and CDR2 (germline): SGHAT, FQNNGV. The CDR3 runs 16 residues. The CDR3 DNA reads TGTGCCAGCAGCTTAGTTCGGGGCGGGCAGAACACTGAAGCTTTCTTT. It is translated as CASSLVRGGQNTEAFF.

This clonotype was seen only once. V usage is TRBV20-1 and J usage is TRBJ2-1, with 9 bases fitting TRBD2. Trimming cost V 3 bases and J 3 bases; bases outside gene matches: 6. Germline CDR1 is DFQATT and CDR2 is SNEGSKA (reference sequence). CDR3 size: 15 residues. CDR3 in DNA: TGCAGTGCTAGTGGGGCTAGCGGGAACTACAATGAGCAGTTCTTC. Its translation: CSASGASGNYNEQFF.

This clonotype has only one observation. This sequence joins TRBV29-1 and TRBJ2-5; D is uncertain. V lost 4 bases, J lost 5 bases, and 14 bases lay in between. The length of the CDR3 is 13 residues. Germline values: CDR1 SQVTM, CDR2 ANQGSEA. The CDR3 DNA sequence: TGCAGCGTTGGGGCAACGGATGGGGAGACCCAGTACTTC. This encodes CSVGATDGETQYF.

V is TRBV25-1 and J is TRBJ2-5; unclear D gene. The CDR3 consists of 15 residues. Germline loops: CDR1 MGHDK, CDR2 SYGVNS. Trimming cost V 3 bases and J 1 base, with 12 bases left between them. The CDR3 DNA reads as TGTGCCAGCAGTGACCCCTCCGGCGCCCAAGAGACCCAGTACTTC. It translates to CASSDPSGAQETQYF.

CDR3 in amino acids: CAISGTRGATGELFF. The CDR3 DNA sequence: TGTGCCATCAGTGGGACGAGGGGTGCCACCGGGGAGCTGTTTTTT. This chain joins TRBV10-3 and TRBJ2-2, with D tentatively TRBD1 or TRBD2 (5 bases each). The length of the CDR3 is 15 residues. Trimming removed 4 bases from V and 4 bases from J, with 13 bases in between. Germline V CDR1 and CDR2: ENHRY, SYGVKD.

The chain couples TRBV20-1 to TRBJ2-1, with 7 bases fitting TRBD2. CDR3 length: 17 amino acids. Germline V CDR1 and CDR2: DFQATT, SNEGSKA (reference sequence). The ends lost 0 bases at V and 5 bases at J; junction bases unmatched: 13. CDR3 amino acids: CSARDSLGVAGDNEQFF. DNA for the CDR3: TGCAGTGCTAGAGATTCCTTAGGAGTTGCGGGAGACAATGAGCAGTTCTTC.

The chain carries TRBV4-1 and TRBJ2-3, with 10 bases identical to TRBD2. The CDR3 length is 17 residues. The ends lost 2 bases at V and 2 bases at J; junction bases unmatched: 7. The germline CDR1 and CDR2 sequences are MGHRA and YSYEKL. The CDR3 loop reads CASSQSTSGENTDTQYF. The CDR3 DNA reads TGCGCCAGCAGCCAAAGCACTAGCGGGGAAAACACAGATACGCAGTATTTT.

The chain has TRBV20-1 and TRBJ1-2, with TRBD1 matching 8 bases. This CDR3 is 14 amino acids long. Germline V gene lookup returns CDR1 DFQATT and CDR2 SNEGSKA (reference sequence). The trim removed 0 bases at V and 8 bases at J, leaving 8 bases unmatched. In DNA form, the CDR3 reads TGCAGTGCTAGAGACCTCGGACAGGGAGGGGGCTACACCTTC. It codes for CSARDLGQGGGYTF.

The chain is built from TRBV5-1 and TRBJ1-1; D unclear. Trimming removed 4 bases from V and 0 bases from J, with 19 bases in between. This CDR3 has 17 amino acids. Germline V gene data show CDR1 as SGHRS and CDR2 as YFSETQ. CDR3 residues: CASSTPSQRSMNTEAFF. The DNA for the CDR3 is TGCGCCAGCAGCACACCTTCCCAACGGAGCATGAACACTGAAGCTTTCTTT.

The gene calls are TRBV5-1 and TRBJ2-1, with no clear D. V lost 3 bases, J lost 8 bases, and 21 bases lay in between. From germline, CDR1 is SGHRS and CDR2 YFSETQ. The CDR3 is made up of 16 amino acids. The CDR3 nucleotides are TGCGCCAGCAGCTCCGGAAGAGATGCCCGGGTCGATGAGCAGTTCTTC. This encodes CASSSGRDARVDEQFF.

This clonotype has just one count. The chain recombines TRBV28 with TRBJ2-1; 9 nucleotides align to TRBD1. Germline V lookup: CDR1 MDHEN, CDR2 SYDVKM. V lost 6 bases to trimming and J lost 4 bases; unmatched junction nucleotides: 4. The CDR3 runs 14 residues. CDR3 sequence (DNA): TGTGCCAGCAGGCCGGGACAGGGATACAATGAGCAGTTCTTC. It is translated as CASRPGQGYNEQFF. The whole variable domain, remainder taken from reference TRBV28 and TRBJ2-1, is DVKVTQSSRYLVKRTGEKVFLECVQDMDHENMFWYRQDPGLGLRLIYFSYDVKMKEKGDIPEGYSVSREKKERFSLILESASTNQTSMYLCASRPGQGYNEQFFGPGTRLTVL.

This clonotype was detected only once. The V call is TRBV7-9, the J call TRBJ2-5; 7 nucleotides align to TRBD1. The germline CDR1 and CDR2 sequences are SEHNR and FQNEAQ (reference sequence). This CDR3 comprises 14 residues. The V and J ends lost 6 bases and 2 bases, in that order; junction bases with no gene match: 6. Here the CDR3 reads CASSQQGLQETQYF. The CDR3 DNA reads TGTGCCAGCAGTCAACAGGGGTTACAAGAGACCCAGTACTTC.

The chain combines TRBV6-2 or TRBV6-3 with TRBJ2-2; D is unclear. Trimming pared 2 bases from V and 0 bases from J, leaving 7 bases between. CDR3 length: 15 amino acids. Germline CDR1 reads MNHEY; CDR2 reads SVGEGT. The CDR3 reads CASSYDSSNTGELFF. CDR3 DNA sequence: TGTGCCAGCAGTTACGACTCGTCGAACACCGGGGAGCTGTTTTTT.

The V call is TRBV5-1, the J call TRBJ2-1; TRBD1 agrees at 9 bases. With V trimmed by 4 bases and J by 9 bases, 5 bases remained unmatched. Germline V gene data show CDR1 as SGHRS and CDR2 as YFSETQ. CDR3 length equals 13 residues. The CDR3 DNA is TGCGCCAGCAGCCCCGGGACAGGGACTGAGCAGTTCTTC. As protein: CASSPGTGTEQFF.

V and J are TRBV7-9 and TRBJ2-5; 9 nucleotides line up with TRBD1. CDR1 SEHNR and CDR2 FQNEAQ come from the germline V gene (reference sequence). The CDR3 runs 12 residues. Unmatched junction bases numbered 5, after V lost 7 bases and J lost 8 bases. CDR3 region: CASTGQGVTQYF. The CDR3 coding sequence is TGTGCCAGCACGGGACAGGGCGTCACCCAGTACTTC.

This clonotype was detected only once. The rearrangement links TRBV6-5 to TRBJ1-1, with D possibly TRBD1 on 5 matching bases. V lost 11 bases and J lost 8, with 15 bases in between. The V gene's germline CDR1 is MNHEY and CDR2 SVGAGI. The CDR3 contains 11 residues. The CDR3 coding sequence is TGTGCCTGTGGGGGGGGACTGGAAGCTTTCTTT. This sequence encodes CACGGGLEAFF.

This chain links TRBV29-1 with TRBJ1-1; D is undetermined. V gave up 6 bases and J gave up 1 base, with 6 bases separating them. Germline V gene data show CDR1 as SQVTM and CDR2 as ANQGSEA. This CDR3 has 11 residues. This CDR3 reads CSVLENTEAFF. In DNA, the CDR3 is TGCAGCGTCCTAGAGAACACTGAAGCTTTCTTT.

This clonotype is a singleton in its sample. The chain is built from TRBV7-8 and TRBJ2-7, with 7 positions matching TRBD1. This CDR3 has 15 residues. CDR1 and CDR2 from the germline V gene are SGHVS and FQNEAQ. V shed 3 bases, J shed 6 bases, and the junction held 11 bases outside the gene matches. CDR3 sequence (DNA): TGTGCCAGCAGCTTGACCCGGGACAGACGCAGCGAGCAGTACTTC. This encodes CASSLTRDRRSEQYF.

This sequence joins TRBV29-1 and TRBJ2-1; 9 bases are a match to TRBD2. There are 14 residues in the CDR3. The J segment lost 3 bases and the V segment lost 6 bases, leaving 6 bases of the junction unmatched. Germline CDR1 is SQVTM and CDR2 is ANQGSEA. The CDR3 nucleotides are TGCAGCGTCGTCGGCGGGAGGGGCTACAATGAGCAGTTCTTC. This translates into CSVVGGRGYNEQFF.

The chain is built from TRBV5-1 and TRBJ2-7, with TRBD1 as a possible D gene (5 bases). The CDR3 has 16 amino acids. Per germline, CDR1 SGHRS and CDR2 YFSETQ. Trimming took 0 bases from V and 3 from J, leaving 16 bases between them. This CDR3 reads CASSLGTPQGYYEQYF. The CDR3 region has the DNA TGCGCCAGCAGCTTGGGGACACCCCAGGGATACTACGAGCAGTACTTC.

The chain recombines TRBV6-5 with TRBJ1-2; a possible D gene is TRBD1 (5 bases). V was trimmed by 7 bases and J by 7 bases, leaving 16 bases between them. Germline V CDR1 and CDR2: MNHEY, SVGAGI. This CDR3 comprises 13 residues. The CDR3 DNA is TGTGCCAGCACCCCGGGACGGATCTCTGGCTACACCTTC. Translated: CASTPGRISGYTF.

V is TRBV5-4 and J is TRBJ2-1; 7 nucleotides match TRBD1. With 0 bases clipped from V and 5 bases from J, the junction kept 5 bases outside the gene matches. This CDR3 spans 15 amino acids. Germline CDR1 SGHNT, CDR2 YYREEE (reference sequence). This CDR3 reads CASSLAGTANNEQFF. The DNA for the CDR3 is TGTGCCAGCAGCTTGGCCGGGACAGCGAACAATGAGCAGTTCTTC.

The CDR3 nucleotides read TGCAGTGCTGGACGTACCGGGACAGGGGATCATGGCTACACCTTC. Translated, it gives CSAGRTGTGDHGYTF. This sequence joins TRBV20-1 and TRBJ1-2; 10 nucleotides line up with TRBD1. Per germline, CDR1 DFQATT and CDR2 SNEGSKA (reference sequence). V was pared by 5 bases and J by 6 bases, with 12 bases of the junction left unmatched. The CDR3 consists of 15 residues.

This chain joins TRBV6-6 and TRBJ2-5, with D possibly matching TRBD2 (7 bases). This CDR3 is built from 13 residues. In germline, CDR1 is MNHNY, CDR2 SVGAGI (reference sequence). The V end was cut by 5 bases, the J end by 4 bases, with 11 bases between. In nucleotides, the CDR3 is TGTGCCAGCAGTCCCCGGGGGGCAGAGACCCAGTACTTC. It is translated as CASSPRGAETQYF.